The 18 T cell receptor beta chains listed next were all sequenced from one sample in a study of blood T cell repertoires in COVID-19. Assay used: immunoSEQ multiplex PCR; TCRdb lists only in-frame clones, some missing. The sample has about 250,000 clones; roughly 80% are singletons. The sequenced material came from peripheral blood. The receptors were sampled from a woman between 40 and 50 years old with active or convalescent COVID-19.

V usage is TRBV7-9 and J usage is TRBJ2-5, with a possible D match to TRBD1 (6 bases). Germline V lookup: CDR1 SEHNR, CDR2 FQNEAQ (reference sequence). The CDR3 is made up of 15 amino acids. The germline V and J ends were trimmed by 5 bases and 1 base, with 14 bases remaining between them. The DNA for the CDR3 is TGTGCCAGCAGCCGAACGACAGGAATCCAAGAGACCCAGTACTTC. Its translation is CASSRTTGIQETQYF.

V and J are TRBV29-1 and TRBJ1-1, with TRBD1 matching 7 bases. CDR1 SQVTM and CDR2 ANQGSEA come from the germline V gene. CDR3 length equals 13 residues. Trimming took 6 bases from V and 0 from J; bases not matched to a gene: 4. CDR3 region: CSVNRGMNTEAFF. The CDR3 bases are TGCAGCGTAAACAGGGGCATGAACACTGAAGCTTTCTTT.

This clone was seen only once. The V call is TRBV6-2 or TRBV6-3, the J call TRBJ1-5; no reliable D call. CDR1 is MNHEY, CDR2 SVGEGT, per germline. V was pared by 0 bases and J by 0 bases, with 6 bases between. CDR3 length: 15 amino acids. The CDR3 spells CASSYSTNSNQPQHF. The CDR3 DNA reads TGTGCCAGCAGTTACTCGACAAATAGCAATCAGCCCCAGCATTTT.

This clone has just a few counts. The chain recombines TRBV30 with TRBJ1-2; 9 bases agree with TRBD1. This CDR3 has 14 residues. The junction had 9 bases not matched to a gene; V was cut back by 2 bases and J by 8 bases. Per germline, CDR1 GTSNPN and CDR2 SVGIG (reference sequence). The CDR3 is CAWSSGQGVGGYTF. CDR3 DNA sequence: TGTGCCTGGAGTTCGGGACAGGGAGTAGGAGGCTACACCTTC.

The rearrangement uses TRBV6-5 and TRBJ1-1, with a possible D match to TRBD1 (5 bases). Between the trimmed V and J ends, which lost 4 bases and 1 base, there was a span of 7 bases. The CDR3 runs to 13 residues. The V gene's germline CDR1 is MNHEY and CDR2 SVGAGI. This CDR3 reads CASSLQENTEAFF. The CDR3 DNA reads as TGTGCCAGCAGTTTACAGGAGAACACTGAAGCTTTCTTT.

The chain is built from TRBV30 and TRBJ1-2; 7 bases are a match to TRBD1. The CDR3 sequence is 14 residues long. Germline CDR1 reads GTSNPN; CDR2 reads SVGIG (reference sequence). The V and J ends lost 8 bases and 8 bases, in that order; junction bases with no gene match: 17. CDR3 bases: TGTGCCGGGACTAAAAGGGGCCAGGGGGGCGGCTACACCTTC. Translating gives CAGTKRGQGGGYTF.

The chain employs TRBV28 and TRBJ1-1; D may be TRBD1 (5 bases). The CDR3 has 15 amino acids. Germline loops: CDR1 MDHEN, CDR2 SYDVKM. V was clipped by 10 bases and J by 6 bases, with 24 bases between them. CDR3 loop: CATCRWGGRVPEAFF. The DNA of the CDR3 is TGTGCCACTTGTCGTTGGGGTGGCAGGGTCCCTGAAGCTTTCTTT.

This rearrangement joins TRBV7-8 to TRBJ1-1, with 7 bases identical to TRBD1. From germline, CDR1 is SGHVS and CDR2 FQNEAQ. Losses at the gene ends were 5 bases for V and 3 bases for J; bases not matched to a gene: 9. The CDR3 loop spans 15 amino acids. The CDR3 here is CASSPQNDRDTEAFF. CDR3 coding DNA: TGTGCCAGCAGCCCACAAAACGACAGGGACACTGAAGCTTTCTTT.

The chain couples TRBV2 to TRBJ1-2, with D hard to call. V dropped 2 bases and J dropped 5 bases, with 12 bases sitting between them. The CDR3 totals 14 residues. The V gene's germline CDR1 is SNHLY and CDR2 FYNNEI. CDR3: CASSERRAVYGYTF. The CDR3 DNA sequence: TGTGCCAGCAGTGAAAGGCGGGCAGTTTATGGCTACACCTTC.

This chain uses TRBV9 with TRBJ2-7; possible D gene TRBD1, 5 bases. V lost 4 bases, J lost 3 bases, and 20 bases lay in between. Per germline, CDR1 SGDLS and CDR2 YYNGEE. This CDR3 has 16 residues. This chain's CDR3 is CASSSPLSGQGYEQYF. CDR3 in DNA: TGTGCCAGCAGCTCCCCCCTCTCGGGTCAGGGCTACGAGCAGTACTTC.

The chain has TRBV19 and TRBJ2-2, with 9 bases that match TRBD1. CDR1 is LNHDA, CDR2 SQIVND, per germline (reference sequence). V was clipped by 6 bases and J by 6 bases; unmatched bases: 5. CDR3 length equals 14 residues. CDR3 region: CASRTGGDAGELFF. DNA for the CDR3: TGTGCCAGTAGGACAGGGGGGGACGCCGGGGAGCTGTTTTTT.

This clone was observed once. The chain carries TRBV7-9 and TRBJ2-3; TRBD2 is a possible D gene (6 bases). Germline V CDR1 and CDR2: SEHNR, FQNEAQ (reference sequence). V shed 2 bases and J shed 5 bases, with 11 bases lying between them. This CDR3 is built from 14 residues. The CDR3: CASSLTLGGDTQYF. The CDR3 nucleotides read TGTGCCAGCAGCTTAACCCTGGGGGGAGATACGCAGTATTTT.

The V gene is TRBV30, the J gene TRBJ1-2; TRBD1 is a possible D gene (5 bases). This CDR3 contains 13 residues. The germline CDR1 and CDR2 sequences are GTSNPN and SVGIG (reference sequence). Deletions cut 8 bases from V and 1 base from J, with 14 bases between. DNA for the CDR3: TGTGCCCTACCTGGGGGACTTAACTATGGCTACACCTTC. The encoded protein is CALPGGLNYGYTF.

The V call is TRBV15, the J call TRBJ1-3; no firm D call. This CDR3 comprises 16 residues. The germline CDR1 and CDR2 sequences are LNHNV and YYDKDF (reference sequence). V dropped 0 bases and J dropped 2 bases, with 11 bases sitting between them. CDR3 DNA sequence: TGTGCCACCAGCAGAGATCGGGGAGTTACTGGAAACACCATATATTTT. Amino acid sequence: CATSRDRGVTGNTIYF.

This clone came up a few times. The V call is TRBV6-6, the J call TRBJ1-2; 8 nucleotides align to TRBD1. The J segment lost 5 bases and the V segment lost 8 bases, leaving 16 bases of the junction unmatched. The germline V gene encodes CDR1 MNHNY and CDR2 SVGAGI (reference sequence). This CDR3 comprises 16 residues. CDR3 sequence: CASGMGTGTGGYGYTF. The DNA for the CDR3 is TGTGCCAGCGGGATGGGAACCGGGACAGGCGGGTATGGCTACACCTTC.

This clone has just a few counts. The chain carries TRBV7-2 and TRBJ2-1; 8 bases map to TRBD2. Losses at the gene ends were 3 bases for V and 16 bases for J; bases not matched to a gene: 14. CDR1 SGHTA and CDR2 FQGNSA come from the germline V gene. CDR3 length equals 14 residues. CDR3 sequence reads: CASSFLTSVSPHFF. The CDR3 nucleotides are TGTGCCAGCAGCTTTTTGACTAGCGTAAGCCCTCACTTCTTC.

V is TRBV6-5 and J is TRBJ1-2; D ambiguous. The CDR3 consists of 14 residues. V shed 0 bases and J shed 4 bases, with 9 bases lying between them. Germline assignment: CDR1 MNHEY and CDR2 SVGAGI. The CDR3 DNA is TGTGCCAGCAGTTACTCGAGTACCGTCTATGGCTACACCTTC. As protein: CASSYSSTVYGYTF.

This clone showed up many times. The V gene is TRBV10-3, the J gene TRBJ1-1; 7 bases match TRBD1. The CDR3 covers 14 residues. CDR1 and CDR2 from the germline V gene are ENHRY and SYGVKD. Trimming removed 6 bases from V and 4 bases from J; junction bases left unmatched: 8. The CDR3 nucleotides are TGTGCCATCAGCGAACCAGGGGGTCGCACTGAAGCTTTCTTT. It translates to CAISEPGGRTEAFF.